This TCR beta chain emerged from a study of CD8 T cells in ankylosing spondylitis. General study findings and limits: As reported, disease-linked clones showed significant enrichment in matched ankylosing spondylitis synovial fluid. Reactive arthritis synovial fluid and blood were previously reported to contain some motif variants.

Using quantitative 5'-RACE with molecular barcodes, the authors made TCR beta libraries. TCRdb called the 5' RACE reads again in MiXCR, with one record for every CDR3 protein. In the table there are 250,000 to 400,000 distinct CDR3 sequences, 9.5% to 13% of which are singletons. With regard to this clonotype: Its antigen is as yet unknown.

This TCR was recovered from a female donor with ankylosing spondylitis or in good health (not recorded which). Sequencing was done on a sample of blood, either unsorted or a sorted T cell fraction (not recorded which).

The chain's CDR3 is CASSYSGRAVTGELFF. CDR3 bases: TGTGCCAGCAGTTATAGCGGGAGGGCCGTGACCGGGGAGCTGTTTTTT. The V call is TRBV28, the J call TRBJ2-2, with 11 nucleotides matching TRBD2. The CDR3 loop spans 16 amino acids. With 4 bases clipped from V and 5 bases from J, the junction kept 6 bases outside the gene matches. Germline V CDR1 and CDR2: MDHEN, SYDVKM.